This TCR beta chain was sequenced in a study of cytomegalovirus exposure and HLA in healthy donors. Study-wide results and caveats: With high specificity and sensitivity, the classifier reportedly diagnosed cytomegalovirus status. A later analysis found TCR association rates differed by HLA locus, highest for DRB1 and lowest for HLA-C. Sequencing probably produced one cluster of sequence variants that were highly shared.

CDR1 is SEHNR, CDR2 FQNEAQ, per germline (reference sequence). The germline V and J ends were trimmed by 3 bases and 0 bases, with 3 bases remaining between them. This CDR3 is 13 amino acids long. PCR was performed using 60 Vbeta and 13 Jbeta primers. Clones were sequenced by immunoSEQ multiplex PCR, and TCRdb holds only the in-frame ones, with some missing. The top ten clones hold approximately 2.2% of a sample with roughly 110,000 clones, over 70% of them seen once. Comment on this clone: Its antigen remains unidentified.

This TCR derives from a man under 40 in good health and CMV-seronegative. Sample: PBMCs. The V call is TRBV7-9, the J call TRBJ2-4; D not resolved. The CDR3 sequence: CASSFSAKNIQYF. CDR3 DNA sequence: TGTGCCAGCAGCTTCTCAGCCAAAAACATTCAGTACTTC.